Presented here are 17 T cell receptor beta chains from one specimen sequenced in a study of T cells in Graves' hyperthyroidism and ophthalmopathy. RNA transcripts yielded amplified TCR beta CDR3 regions. The HTBI set primed first-round TCR CDR3 RT-PCR. Via MiXCR, TCRdb re-called the multiplex PCR reads, giving one row per CDR3 protein. Of some 400,000 distinct CDR3 sequences in the sample, approximately 15% are singletons; the top ten hold about 11%. Sequencing input: blood. The origin of the receptors is a woman aged 60-70 years with Graves' hyperthyroidism.

Ten or more counts support this clonotype. This rearrangement joins TRBV28 to TRBJ1-4; 10 bases align to TRBD1. The V segment lost 5 bases and the J segment 7 bases; nucleotides outside the gene matches: 7. Germline V gives CDR1 MDHEN, CDR2 SYDVKM. This CDR3 region has 15 residues. CDR3 in DNA: TGTGCCAGCAGTCCCCTGACAGGGGGCGTTGAAAAACTGTTTTTT. Translation gives CASSPLTGGVEKLFF.

This clonotype was seen at least ten times. The DNA of the CDR3 is TGTGCCTGGACCTTTTCAGGGTGGGGTACTGAAGCTTTCTTT. Residues: CAWTFSGWGTEAFF. J is TRBJ1-1 and V is TRBV30; D is possibly TRBD1 (5 bases). The germline CDR1 and CDR2 sequences are GTSNPN and SVGIG (reference sequence). V was shortened by 4 bases and J by 5 bases, with 17 bases between the two germline ends. The CDR3 is 14 amino acids.

This clonotype showed up many times. This rearrangement joins TRBV28 to TRBJ2-1; 7 bases align to TRBD2. The germline gives CDR1 MDHEN, CDR2 SYDVKM. J lost 6 bases, V lost 6 bases, and 11 bases had no gene match. CDR3 length: 15 amino acids. CDR3: CASSLASSGLNEQFF. The CDR3, as DNA: TGTGCCAGCAGCTTGGCGTCTAGCGGCCTCAATGAGCAGTTCTTC. The full variable domain, in which reference TRBV28 and TRBJ2-1 provide the parts outside the CDR3, is DVKVTQSSRYLVKRTGEKVFLECVQDMDHENMFWYRQDPGLGLRLIYFSYDVKMKEKGDIPEGYSVSREKKERFSLILESASTNQTSMYLCASSLASSGLNEQFFGPGTRLTVL.

This clonotype has at least ten counts. The CDR3 reads CASSLQLTGELFF. DNA for the CDR3: TGTGCCAGCAGCTTACAACTAACCGGGGAGCTGTTTTTT. The chain carries TRBV7-3 and TRBJ2-2; D is unresolved. V lost 2 bases and J lost 5, with 6 bases in between. Germline V gives CDR1 SGHTA, CDR2 FQGTGA. The CDR3 has 13 amino acids.

This clonotype was seen many times. The chain employs TRBV11-2 and TRBJ2-7, with TRBD1 as a possible D gene (5 bases). Germline V lookup: CDR1 SGHAT, CDR2 FQNNGV. The V gene lost 7 bases and the J gene lost 0 bases, with 16 bases spanning the gap. The CDR3 is made up of 15 amino acids. The CDR3 nucleotides are TGTGCCAGCACCGTTTACCAGGGTGACTCCTACGAGCAGTACTTC. It is translated as CASTVYQGDSYEQYF.

V is TRBV30 and J is TRBJ1-1; 8 nucleotides align to TRBD1. The CDR3 has 15 amino acids. CDR1 GTSNPN and CDR2 SVGIG come from the germline V gene (reference sequence). Trimming took 2 bases from V and 2 from J; bases not matched to a gene: 7. The DNA for the CDR3 is TGTGCCTGGAGTTCAGGACAGGGATTTAACACTGAAGCTTTCTTT. Translating gives CAWSSGQGFNTEAFF.

This clonotype has ten or more counts. The chain is built from TRBV5-1 and TRBJ2-5; 10 bases line up with TRBD2. This CDR3 region has 20 residues. V shed 2 bases, J shed 3 bases, and the junction held 19 bases outside the gene matches. CDR1 SGHRS and CDR2 YFSETQ come from the germline V gene. For the CDR3, the DNA is TGCGCCAGCAGCTTTGTAGGGGCTAGCGGGAGAAGGGGAATGGAAGAGACCCAGTACTTC. It encodes CASSFVGASGRRGMEETQYF.

The V gene is TRBV6-6, the J gene TRBJ1-4; no clear D gene. This CDR3 spans 16 amino acids. V lost 0 bases, J lost 3 bases, and 11 bases lay in between. From germline, CDR1 is MNHNY and CDR2 SVGAGI (reference sequence). The CDR3 sequence: CASSYSGGSSNEKLFF. CDR3 coding DNA: TGTGCCAGCAGTTACTCAGGAGGGAGTTCTAATGAAAAACTGTTTTTT.

V usage is TRBV2 and J usage is TRBJ2-7, with 10 bases lining up with TRBD1. CDR3 length: 15 residues. Looked up from germline, CDR1 is SNHLY and CDR2 is FYNNEI. V trimming: 4 bases; J trimming: 5 bases; junction bases outside the gene matches: 8. For the CDR3, the DNA is TGTGCCAGCAGTGTACGACAGGGGGCTACCCACGAGCAGTACTTC. Amino acid sequence: CASSVRQGATHEQYF.

This clonotype was counted only a few times. This chain links TRBV9 with TRBJ2-1; TRBD1 is a possible D gene (5 bases). V lost 0 bases and J lost 2, with 12 bases in between. The CDR3 runs 16 residues. The germline V gene encodes CDR1 SGDLS and CDR2 YYNGEE. CDR3 DNA sequence: TGTGCCAGCAGCGTAGTAGGCCAGGGCGCCTACAATGAGCAGTTCTTC. Protein sequence: CASSVVGQGAYNEQFF.

This chain uses TRBV19 with TRBJ2-6, with 12 positions matching TRBD2. CDR3 length equals 18 residues. From germline, CDR1 is LNHDA and CDR2 SQIVND (reference sequence). The J segment lost 0 bases and the V segment lost 5 bases, leaving 5 bases of the junction unmatched. The CDR3 loop is CASSRRTSGISGANVLTF. CDR3 DNA sequence: TGTGCCAGTAGTCGGAGGACTAGCGGGATCTCTGGGGCCAACGTCCTGACTTTC.

This clonotype was observed at least ten times. The gene calls are TRBV12-3 or TRBV12-4 and TRBJ2-5; tentatively, D is TRBD2 (6 bases). CDR3 length: 15 residues. Deletions cut 3 bases from V and 5 bases from J, with 16 bases between. The CDR3 spells CASSFSGEVYETQYF. Written as DNA, the CDR3 is TGTGCCAGCAGTTTTTCGGGGGAGGTATATGAGACCCAGTACTTC.

This clonotype was observed many times. The chain couples TRBV6-1 to TRBJ1-6; D may be TRBD1 (5 bases). The ends were cut back, 6 bases at V and 10 bases at J, with 22 bases in the middle. Germline V gene data show CDR1 as MNHNS and CDR2 as SASEGT. The CDR3 sequence is 16 residues long. CDR3 amino acids: CASSRPGLGAMSPLHF. The CDR3 region has the DNA TGTGCCAGCAGCAGACCGGGACTCGGGGCGATGTCACCCCTCCACTTT.

This chain uses TRBV28 with TRBJ2-5; D perhaps matches TRBD2 (6 bases). Germline V gene sequence: CDR1 MDHEN, CDR2 SYDVKM. The CDR3 loop spans 13 amino acids. The V end was cut by 4 bases, the J end by 6 bases, with 12 bases between. The CDR3 here is CASSSPREQTQYF. The CDR3 DNA is TGTGCCAGCAGTTCTCCCCGGGAGCAGACCCAGTACTTC.

This clonotype was counted at least ten times. The chain employs TRBV28 and TRBJ2-7; 7 bases align to TRBD1. With 5 bases clipped from V and 4 bases from J, the junction kept 8 bases outside the gene matches. The CDR3 sequence is 14 residues long. The germline V gene encodes CDR1 MDHEN and CDR2 SYDVKM. CDR3 coding DNA: TGTGCCAGCAGTAGACAGGGCTTATGGTACGAGCAGTACTTC. Protein product: CASSRQGLWYEQYF.

This clonotype was found many times. The chain links TRBV6-5 to TRBJ1-3; 8 nucleotides line up with TRBD1. With V trimmed by 2 bases and J by 0 bases, 12 bases remained unmatched. CDR1 and CDR2 (germline): MNHEY, SVGAGI. The CDR3 is 19 residues long. The CDR3 DNA sequence: TGTGCCAGCAGTTACACCGGGACAGGCAAAGGGTTCTCTGGAAACACCATATATTTT. It is translated as CASSYTGTGKGFSGNTIYF.

This clonotype showed up many times. V usage is TRBV9 and J usage is TRBJ2-7; 8 nucleotides line up with TRBD1. The CDR3 is 14 amino acids. V dropped 2 bases and J dropped 4; count of bases not matched to a gene: 5. Germline CDR1 is SGDLS and CDR2 is YYNGEE. CDR3 sequence: CASSVTGEPYEQYF. In nucleotides, the CDR3 is TGTGCCAGCAGCGTGACAGGGGAACCTTACGAGCAGTACTTC.